These T cell receptor beta chains were read from a single sample in a study of blood T cell repertoires in COVID-19. The repertoire was sequenced with immunoSEQ multiplex PCR; TCRdb's copy has only in-frame clones and lacks some. The sample has fewer than 250,000 clones; 80% to 90% are singletons. What was sequenced was peripheral blood. The receptors were gathered from a woman between 50 and 59 years old with acute or convalescent COVID-19. Both conserved end residues are part of each CDR3. The D gene is left open where the match is weak. Only some rows state a clone size, as once, few, many or a class for expanded clones.

few	TRBV29-1	TRBJ2-5	.	CSVAFGLETQYF	TGCAGCGTTGCGTTTGGACTAGAGACCCAGTACTTC
.	TRBV6-5	TRBJ1-6	.	CASRSGGGSPLHF	TGTGCCAGCAGGTCGGGTGGGGGGTCACCCCTCCACTTT
.	TRBV4-3	TRBJ2-7	TRBD1	CASSPRGQGASYEQYF	TGCGCCAGCAGCCCGAGGGGACAGGGGGCGTCCTACGAGCAGTACTTC
once	TRBV7-8	TRBJ1-5	.	CASSLGSGSNQPQHF	TGTGCCAGCAGCTTAGGGAGTGGTAGCAATCAGCCCCAGCATTTT
.	TRBV29-1	TRBJ2-7	.	CSVEGRQGSYEQYF	TGCAGCGTTGAAGGTCGCCAGGGGTCCTACGAGCAGTACTTC
once	TRBV10-2	TRBJ2-5	.	CASSGQQETQYF	TGCGCCAGCAGTGGACAGCAAGAGACCCAGTACTTC
.	TRBV5-1	TRBJ2-5	.	CASSLGGLGGETQYF	TGCGCCAGCAGCCTCGGGGGGCTGGGTGGGGAGACCCAGTACTTC
once	TRBV6-2/TRBV6-3	TRBJ2-3	.	CASRYPADTQYF	TGTGCCAGCAGATACCCCGCAGATACGCAGTATTTT
.	TRBV11-3	TRBJ2-1	.	CASSRLKYNEQFF	TGTGCCAGCAGCCGACTGAAATACAATGAGCAGTTCTTC
.	TRBV30	TRBJ2-7	.	CAWSLGQTYEQYF	TGTGCCTGGAGCCTAGGACAGACCTACGAGCAGTACTTC
once	TRBV6-5	TRBJ2-5	TRBD2	CASSLAGYGETQYF	TGTGCCAGCAGCCTAGCGGGGTACGGGGAGACCCAGTACTTC
.	TRBV6-6	TRBJ1-5	.	CASSYSTSLEPQHF	TGTGCCAGCAGTTACTCGACATCCCTCGAGCCCCAGCATTTT
.	TRBV5-4	TRBJ2-5	TRBD2	CASSLNTSGSLETQYF	TGTGCCAGCAGCTTGAACACTAGCGGGAGTTTAGAGACCCAGTACTTC
.	TRBV4-1	TRBJ2-5	TRBD1	CASSSGDSLQSAQYF	TGCGCCAGCAGCTCAGGGGACAGCTTGCAGTCGGCCCAGTACTTC
.	TRBV5-1	TRBJ2-3	.	CASSLPGSDTQYF	TGCGCCAGCAGCTTGCCGGGATCAGATACGCAGTATTTT
.	TRBV11-2	TRBJ1-2	.	CASSLDLLINYGYTF	TGTGCCAGCAGCTTAGATCTGTTAATCAACTATGGCTACACCTTC
.	TRBV6-6	TRBJ2-7	TRBD1	CASNRDRVGEQYF	TGTGCCAGTAACCGGGACAGGGTCGGGGAGCAGTACTTC
.	TRBV27	TRBJ1-3	TRBD1	CASSLGQGNSGNTIYF	TGTGCCAGCAGTCTGGGACAGGGTAACTCTGGAAACACCATATATTTT
.	TRBV9	TRBJ2-3	.	CASSVGISPGADTQYF	TGTGCCAGCAGCGTAGGTATAAGTCCAGGCGCAGATACGCAGTATTTT
.	TRBV13	TRBJ2-5	.	CASSYPPTETQYF	TGTGCCAGCAGCTACCCACCTACGGAGACCCAGTACTTC
.	TRBV6-5	TRBJ1-2	.	CASSSFMGGGYTF	TGTGCCAGCAGCTCCTTTATGGGGGGGGGCTACACCTTC
.	TRBV6-2/TRBV6-3	TRBJ2-2	TRBD1	CASSRARTGGTGELFF	TGTGCCAGCAGTCGTGCCCGGACAGGGGGCACCGGGGAGCTGTTTTTT
.	TRBV20-1	TRBJ1-2	.	CSASFLYGYTF	TGCAGTGCTAGTTTCCTCTATGGCTACACCTTC
once	TRBV7-2	TRBJ1-6	.	CASSLRGRGANSPLHF	TGTGCCAGCAGCCTCCGAGGCAGGGGAGCCAATTCACCCCTCCACTTT
.	TRBV19	TRBJ2-1	TRBD2	CASSTGRALFF	TGTGCCAGTAGTACGGGGAGGGCACTGTTCTTC
.	TRBV19	TRBJ2-3	TRBD1	CASSPTGGAYTDTQYF	TGTGCCAGTAGTCCGACAGGGGGGGCGTACACAGATACGCAGTATTTT
.	TRBV10-2	TRBJ1-2	.	CASSEPGGDRARYGYTF	TGCGCCAGCAGTGAACCCGGGGGGGATAGGGCTAGATATGGCTACACCTTC
.	TRBV27	TRBJ1-6	.	CASSRGARNSPLHF	TGTGCCAGCAGTCGGGGGGCAAGGAATTCACCCCTCCACTTT
.	TRBV2	TRBJ2-1	TRBD1	CAGQVYNEQFF	TGTGCCGGACAGGTCTACAATGAGCAGTTCTTC
.	TRBV24-1	TRBJ1-5	.	CATSVGDNQPQHF	TGTGCCACCAGTGTCGGGGACAATCAGCCCCAGCATTTT
.	TRBV6-5	TRBJ2-3	.	CASMTGGDTQYF	TGTGCCAGCATGACCGGGGGAGATACGCAGTATTTT
.	TRBV7-9	TRBJ1-1	.	CASTVTVNTEAFF	TGTGCCAGCACCGTGACAGTGAACACTGAAGCTTTCTTT
.	TRBV5-1	TRBJ2-5	.	CASSFGQGYQETQYF	TGCGCCAGCAGCTTTGGCCAGGGGTACCAAGAGACCCAGTACTTC
.	TRBV11-2	TRBJ2-2	.	CASSFINTGELFF	TGTGCCAGCAGCTTCATTAACACCGGGGAGCTGTTTTTT
once	TRBV6-5	TRBJ2-7	TRBD2	CASTKGLAASYEQYF	TGTGCCAGCACCAAGGGACTAGCGGCCTCCTACGAGCAGTACTTC
.	TRBV15	TRBJ2-3	TRBD1	CATSSNRGIGTDTQYF	TGTGCCACCAGCAGCAACAGGGGGATCGGCACAGATACGCAGTATTTT
many	TRBV7-9	TRBJ2-7	.	CASSESRDTGYEQYF	TGTGCCAGCAGCGAAAGCCGGGACACAGGCTACGAGCAGTACTTC
.	TRBV18	TRBJ2-1	TRBD1	CASSPDRGPYNEQFF	TGTGCCAGCTCACCAGACAGGGGGCCCTACAATGAGCAGTTCTTC
once	TRBV4-3	TRBJ2-7	TRBD2	CASSQGRLAGAYEQYF	TGCGCCAGCAGCCAAGGTAGGCTAGCGGGAGCCTACGAGCAGTACTTC
.	TRBV5-6	TRBJ1-2	.	CASSWAPQGNYGYTF	TGTGCCAGCAGCTGGGCTCCTCAGGGTAACTATGGCTACACCTTC
.	TRBV11-2	TRBJ2-1	TRBD2	CASSQAAGGYNEQFF	TGTGCCAGCAGCCAGGCAGCGGGGGGATACAATGAGCAGTTCTTC
once	TRBV7-9	TRBJ1-2	TRBD1	CASSSTPRDRGDYGYTF	TGTGCCAGCAGCTCCACACCCCGGGACAGGGGGGACTATGGCTACACCTTC
.	TRBV6-2/TRBV6-3	TRBJ2-3	.	CASSFGGDTQYF	TGTGCCAGCAGTTTCGGGGGAGATACGCAGTATTTT
.	TRBV7-2	TRBJ2-7	TRBD2	CASSLSSSGGQYF	TGTGCCAGCAGCTTAAGCTCTAGCGGGGGGCAGTACTTC
.	TRBV4-3	TRBJ2-3	TRBD2	CASSPVSGVAQYF	TGCGCCAGCAGCCCAGTAAGCGGGGTTGCGCAGTATTTT
few	TRBV19	TRBJ2-2	TRBD1	CASSTGQGTGELFF	TGTGCCAGTAGTACGGGACAGGGGACCGGGGAGCTGTTTTTT
.	TRBV6-5	TRBJ1-1	.	CASSLQGTEAFF	TGTGCCAGCAGCCTACAGGGAACTGAAGCTTTCTTT
.	TRBV4-1	TRBJ2-1	TRBD1	CASSTRQGWNEQFF	TGCGCCAGCAGCACCCGACAGGGGTGGAATGAGCAGTTCTTC
once	TRBV5-6	TRBJ2-3	.	CASSQGRDTDTQYF	TGTGCCAGCAGCCAGGGGAGGGACACAGATACGCAGTATTTT
.	TRBV6-2/TRBV6-3	TRBJ1-6	TRBD1	CASSSPGGYSPLHF	TGTGCCAGCAGTTCACCAGGGGGATATTCACCCCTCCACTTT
once	TRBV23-1	TRBJ2-6	TRBD1	CASSQSRQGATSGANVLTF	TGCGCCAGCAGTCAATCGCGGCAGGGGGCTACGTCTGGGGCCAACGTCCTGACTTTC
.	TRBV27	TRBJ1-4	.	CASSLYRRGGIEKLFF	TGTGCCAGCAGTTTATACCGGAGGGGGGGGATTGAAAAACTGTTTTTT
.	TRBV7-3	TRBJ2-1	TRBD2	CASSLLSLAGGSEQFF	TGTGCCAGCAGCTTATTATCCCTAGCGGGGGGGAGTGAGCAGTTCTTC
.	TRBV7-8	TRBJ2-1	TRBD1	CASSLPRTGTSRGYNEQFF	TGTGCCAGCAGCTTACCCCGGACAGGGACTTCAAGGGGCTACAATGAGCAGTTCTTC